The rows below give T cell receptor beta chains drawn from one sample of a study of T-cell reconstitution after alpha-beta-depleted transplantation in children. MiXCR was run by TCRdb on the PCR reads, yielding one entry per CDR3 protein. The sample shows hundreds of thousands of distinct CDR3 sequences, 10% to 15% of them seen only once. The source material was PBMCs, mostly from graft donor cells, sampled 360 days after TCRalphabeta/CD19-depleted stem cell transplant. The source of these receptors is a male patient between 10 and 17 years old who had a stem cell transplant for acute myeloid leukemia, so the T cells may come from the graft donor. Each CDR3 is given with its conserved first and last residue. The D gene is left open where the match is weak. The size entry is marked missing in some rows and otherwise reads once, few, many or a size class.

abundance: few
j_gene: TRBJ2-3
d_gene: NA
len: 12
v_gene: TRBV7-3
CDR3aa: CASSERGDTQYF
CDR3nt: TGTGCCAGCAGCGAACGAGGGGATACGCAGTATTTT

abundance: NA
j_gene: TRBJ1-2
d_gene: NA
len: 11
v_gene: TRBV28
CDR3aa: CASSFQYGYTF
CDR3nt: TGTGCCAGCAGTTTCCAGTATGGCTACACCTTC

abundance: NA
j_gene: TRBJ2-7
d_gene: TRBD1
len: 16
v_gene: TRBV20-1
CDR3aa: CSARDVGQGHLYEQYF
CDR3nt: TGCAGTGCTAGAGATGTGGGACAGGGACACCTCTACGAGCAGTACTTC

abundance: NA
j_gene: TRBJ2-7
d_gene: TRBD2
len: 17
v_gene: TRBV28
CDR3aa: CASSVRYPLAGEGEQYF
CDR3nt: TGTGCCAGCAGCGTCCGGTATCCACTAGCGGGAGAAGGCGAGCAGTACTTC

abundance: many
j_gene: TRBJ2-1
d_gene: NA
len: 14
v_gene: TRBV9
CDR3aa: CASSVAGSYNEQFF
CDR3nt: TGTGCCAGCAGCGTTGCCGGCTCCTACAATGAGCAGTTCTTC

abundance: NA
j_gene: TRBJ2-1
d_gene: TRBD2
len: 14
v_gene: TRBV29-1
CDR3aa: CSLRGTSGSNEQFF
CDR3nt: TGCAGCCTCCGGGGGACTAGCGGGTCCAATGAGCAGTTCTTC

abundance: NA
j_gene: TRBJ1-1
d_gene: NA
len: 15
v_gene: TRBV6-5
CDR3aa: CASSYGMMGNTEAFF
CDR3nt: TGTGCCAGCAGTTACGGGATGATGGGTAACACTGAAGCTTTCTTT

abundance: NA
j_gene: TRBJ2-2
d_gene: NA
len: 16
v_gene: TRBV20-1
CDR3aa: CSARDYGPKKTGELFF
CDR3nt: TGCAGTGCTAGAGACTACGGGCCTAAAAAAACCGGGGAGCTGTTTTTT

abundance: few
j_gene: TRBJ2-1
d_gene: NA
len: 11
v_gene: TRBV29-1
CDR3aa: CSVASPNEQFF
CDR3nt: TGCAGCGTTGCTAGCCCCAATGAGCAGTTCTTC

abundance: few
j_gene: TRBJ2-6
d_gene: NA
len: 16
v_gene: TRBV6-2/TRBV6-3
CDR3aa: CASSYSDSSGANVLTF
CDR3nt: TGTGCCAGCAGTTACTCCGACAGCTCTGGGGCCAACGTCCTGACTTTC

abundance: few
j_gene: TRBJ2-2
d_gene: TRBD2
len: 16
v_gene: TRBV27
CDR3aa: CASSRPGLAGTGELFF
CDR3nt: TGTGCCAGCAGTAGACCGGGACTAGCGGGCACCGGGGAGCTGTTTTTT

abundance: once
j_gene: TRBJ2-5
d_gene: TRBD2
len: 17
v_gene: TRBV5-6
CDR3aa: CASSYHAGGHPQKTQYF
CDR3nt: TGTGCCAGCAGTTATCATGCGGGAGGGCACCCTCAAAAGACCCAGTACTTC

abundance: NA
j_gene: TRBJ2-7
d_gene: NA
len: 13
v_gene: TRBV4-2
CDR3aa: CASSTLDPGEQYF
CDR3nt: TGTGCCAGCAGCACCCTAGACCCGGGTGAGCAGTACTTC

abundance: NA
j_gene: TRBJ1-5
d_gene: NA
len: 13
v_gene: TRBV20-1
CDR3aa: CSATVRSNQPQHF
CDR3nt: TGCAGTGCCACCGTTCGGAGCAATCAGCCCCAGCATTTT

abundance: few
j_gene: TRBJ2-1
d_gene: NA
len: 14
v_gene: TRBV20-1
CDR3aa: CSARLGGGPNEQFF
CDR3nt: TGCAGTGCTAGACTTGGGGGTGGACCGAATGAGCAGTTCTTC

abundance: few
j_gene: TRBJ2-1
d_gene: NA
len: 17
v_gene: TRBV24-1
CDR3aa: CATSDPVSISSYNEQFF
CDR3nt: TGTGCCACCAGTGACCCAGTCTCAATCAGCTCCTACAATGAGCAGTTCTTC

abundance: NA
j_gene: TRBJ2-3
d_gene: TRBD2
len: 16
v_gene: TRBV7-9
CDR3aa: CASTGLAGVSTDTQYF
CDR3nt: TGTGCCAGCACAGGACTAGCGGGGGTGAGCACAGATACGCAGTATTTT